The T cell receptor (beta chain) described here comes from a study of blood T cell repertoires in COVID-19. Study details: Samples taken during acute and convalescent COVID-19 were collected in the United States, Italy and Spain. PBMCs, B-cell-depleted T cells, or T cells provided the cDNA or gDNA that made up the material.

This CDR3 is 14 amino acids long. V lost 4 bases, J lost 0 bases, and 8 bases lay in between. Germline loops: CDR1 SGDLS, CDR2 YYNGEE. The protocol was immunoSEQ multiplex PCR, while the TCRdb copy is restricted to in-frame clones and leaves out a portion. The sample has 200,000 to 300,000 clones; more than 75% are singletons. This rearrangement joins TRBV9 to TRBJ2-1, with D possibly being TRBD2 (6 bases). This clonotype originated in a woman in her fifties or sixties who had recovered from COVID-19. The sequenced sample consisted of peripheral blood. This chain's CDR3 is CASSYGSSYNEQFF. The CDR3 coding sequence is TGTGCCAGCAGCTACGGGAGCTCCTACAATGAGCAGTTCTTC.